This TCR beta chain was observed in a study of blood T cell repertoires in COVID-19. Study in general: The United States, Italy and Spain supplied acute and convalescent COVID-19 samples.

Repertoires were generated with immunoSEQ multiplex PCR, while TCRdb's copy carries only in-frame clones and drops some. The sample includes fewer than 300,000 clones, roughly 93% of them seen just once. Germline CDR1 reads LNHNV; CDR2 reads YYDKDF (reference sequence). With 5 bases clipped from V and 5 bases from J, the junction kept 9 bases outside the gene matches. The CDR3 loop spans 15 amino acids. Individuals aged about 18 to 100 years were recruited from 24 US areas. Sequences were obtained from PBMCs or T cells enriched from blood (not recorded which). The receptor's source is a woman aged 40 to 50 with acute COVID-19. The chain uses TRBV15 and TRBJ1-5; 7 bases align to TRBD1. In DNA form, the CDR3 reads TGTGCCACCAGCCGGAGACAGGGTAGTTATCAGCCCCAGCATTTT. The encoded protein is CATSRRQGSYQPQHF.